A single sample gave rise to the 14 T cell receptor beta chains below, sequenced in a study of blood T cell repertoires in COVID-19. Some clones are missing from TCRdb's copy, which holds only in-frame ones; the method was immunoSEQ multiplex PCR. The table shows about 81,000 clones, with 88% occurring only once. Sequencing used peripheral blood. The receptors here all came from a woman aged 80 or over with acute or convalescent COVID-19.

The chain links TRBV7-2 to TRBJ2-3, with D possibly being TRBD1 (5 bases). The V end was cut by 5 bases, the J end by 2 bases, with 11 bases between. CDR3 size: 14 residues. Germline V gene lookup returns CDR1 SGHTA and CDR2 FQGNSA. The DNA for the CDR3 is TGTGCCAGCAGCCCCGATGGGGCCACAGATACGCAGTATTTT. It encodes CASSPDGATDTQYF.

This sequence joins TRBV5-1 and TRBJ2-1; D may be TRBD2 (6 bases). The CDR3 is 14 residues long. V was cut by 0 bases and J by 5 bases, with 9 bases left in between. The germline gives CDR1 SGHRS, CDR2 YFSETQ. The CDR3 loop reads CASSLVGGNNEQFF. CDR3 sequence (DNA): TGCGCCAGCAGCTTGGTGGGCGGGAACAATGAGCAGTTCTTC. Full variable domain (rest looked up from reference TRBV5-1 and TRBJ2-1): KAGVTQTPRYLIKTRGQQVTLSCSPISGHRSVSWYQQTPGQGLQFLFEYFSETQRNKGNFPGRFSGRQFSNSRSEMNVSTLELGDSALYLCASSLVGGNNEQFFGPGTRLTVL.

The chain links TRBV19 to TRBJ1-5; 9 bases are a match to TRBD1. Germline CDR1 is LNHDA and CDR2 is SQIVND (reference sequence). With 5 bases clipped from V and 6 bases from J, the junction kept 14 bases outside the gene matches. This CDR3 has 17 residues. DNA for the CDR3: TGTGCCAGTAGTCCAGCGCCTCGACAGGGGGGACGTCAGCCCCAGCATTTT. It encodes CASSPAPRQGGRQPQHF.

The V call is TRBV18, the J call TRBJ2-7; D is undetermined. The CDR3 has 11 residues. Per the germline V gene, CDR1 is KGHSH and CDR2 is LQKENI. Trimming cost V 3 bases and J 3 bases, with 3 bases left between them. The CDR3 reads CASSPLYEQYF. The CDR3 region has the DNA TGTGCCAGCTCACCTCTCTACGAGCAGTACTTC.

V gene TRBV30 combines with J gene TRBJ2-2; TRBD1 is a possible D gene (6 bases). The V end lost 4 bases, the J end lost 5 bases, and 17 bases lay between the germline ends. Germline V lookup: CDR1 GTSNPN, CDR2 SVGIG (reference sequence). CDR3 size: 15 residues. The DNA of the CDR3 is TGTGCCTGGACTACCGCGGACAGCCTTACCGGGGAGCTGTTTTTT. Its translation: CAWTTADSLTGELFF. The full variable domain, with the rest looked up from reference TRBV30 and TRBJ2-2, is SQTIHQWPATLVQPVGSPLSLECTVEGTSNPNLYWYRQAAGRGLQLLFYSVGIGQISSEVPQNLSASRPQDRQFILSSKKLLLSDSGFYLCAWTTADSLTGELFFGEGSRLTVL.

This clone came up once. The gene calls are TRBV5-1 and TRBJ1-1; a weak D match, TRBD1 (6 bases). The V end was cut by 4 bases, the J end by 2 bases, with 9 bases between. Germline V CDR1 and CDR2: SGHRS, YFSETQ. CDR3 length: 13 amino acids. CDR3 DNA sequence: TGCGCCAGCAGCCTGGACAGCAACACTGAAGCTTTCTTT. Translation: CASSLDSNTEAFF.

This chain uses TRBV7-2 with TRBJ1-1, with 7 bases matching TRBD1. After removal of 3 bases from V and 5 bases from J, the junction contained 3 bases not matched to a gene. The V gene's germline CDR1 is SGHTA and CDR2 FQGNSA. The CDR3 has 13 amino acids. CDR3 bases: TGTGCCAGCAGCTTGGACAGGCTTACTGAAGCTTTCTTT. Translated, it gives CASSLDRLTEAFF.

This chain joins TRBV2 and TRBJ2-7, with a weak D call TRBD2 (6 bases). The ends were cut back, 11 bases at V and 3 bases at J, with 17 bases in the middle. This CDR3 region has 13 residues. Germline lookup yields CDR1 SNHLY and CDR2 FYNNEI. Here the CDR3 DNA reads TGTGCCGCAACCGGACGGCGGGACTACGAGCAGTACTTC. Its protein is CAATGRRDYEQYF.

J is TRBJ1-2 and V is TRBV5-6; the D is unclear. Between the trimmed V and J ends, which lost 0 bases and 5 bases, there was a span of 5 bases. This CDR3 region has 12 residues. Germline-derived CDR1 and CDR2 are SGHDT and YYEEEE. The CDR3 nucleotides are TGTGCCAGCAGCTTGGTTCTGTATGGCTACACCTTC. It specifies CASSLVLYGYTF.

The V gene is TRBV10-3, the J gene TRBJ2-3; 7 bases agree with TRBD2. Germline-derived CDR1 and CDR2 are ENHRY and SYGVKD. Trimming cost V 6 bases and J 4 bases; bases outside gene matches: 10. The CDR3 spans 15 residues. The CDR3 is CAIREGDYISDTQYF. The CDR3, as DNA: TGTGCCATCAGGGAAGGGGACTATATCTCAGATACGCAGTATTTT.

V usage is TRBV5-8 and J usage is TRBJ2-3, with D unresolved. The CDR3 is made up of 12 amino acids. V lost 3 bases and J 3 bases, leaving 5 bases between the germline ends. The germline CDR1 and CDR2 sequences are SGHTS and YDEGEE. The CDR3 nucleotides are TGTGCCAGCAGCTCCGGTACAGATACGCAGTATTTT. It yields the protein CASSSGTDTQYF.

The V call is TRBV7-9, the J call TRBJ2-5, with TRBD1 matching over 7 bases. Germline V gives CDR1 SEHNR, CDR2 FQNEAQ (reference sequence). V dropped 7 bases and J dropped 3; count of bases not matched to a gene: 8. The CDR3 runs 14 residues. CDR3 region: CASTKVGGEETQYF. The CDR3 region has the DNA TGTGCCAGCACCAAGGTAGGGGGCGAAGAGACCCAGTACTTC. Full variable domain (rest looked up from reference TRBV7-9 and TRBJ2-5): DTGVSQNPRHKITKRGQNVTFRCDPISEHNRLYWYRQTLGQGPEFLTYFQNEAQLEKSRLLSDRFSAERPKGSFSTLEIQRTEQGDSAMYLCASTKVGGEETQYFGPGTRLLVL.

The chain employs TRBV5-5 and TRBJ1-4, with a tentative D call TRBD1 (5 bases). Between the trimmed V and J ends, which lost 4 bases and 1 base, there was a span of 14 bases. Germline CDR1 reads SGHKS; CDR2 reads YYEKEE (reference sequence). The length of the CDR3 is 16 residues. This CDR3 reads CASSPGTGETNEKLFF. The CDR3 region has the DNA TGTGCCAGCAGCCCCGGCACGGGGGAAACTAATGAAAAACTGTTTTTT.

J is TRBJ1-5 and V is TRBV23-1; no clear D. TRBV23-1 belongs to the ORF category, with a function that is uncertain. V shed 0 bases and J shed 2 bases, with 17 bases lying between them. The CDR3 contains 18 residues. DNA of the CDR3: TGCGCCAGCAGTCAATCGTTAAGTGGGCTGCTTGGCAATCAGCCCCAGCATTTT. It specifies CASSQSLSGLLGNQPQHF.